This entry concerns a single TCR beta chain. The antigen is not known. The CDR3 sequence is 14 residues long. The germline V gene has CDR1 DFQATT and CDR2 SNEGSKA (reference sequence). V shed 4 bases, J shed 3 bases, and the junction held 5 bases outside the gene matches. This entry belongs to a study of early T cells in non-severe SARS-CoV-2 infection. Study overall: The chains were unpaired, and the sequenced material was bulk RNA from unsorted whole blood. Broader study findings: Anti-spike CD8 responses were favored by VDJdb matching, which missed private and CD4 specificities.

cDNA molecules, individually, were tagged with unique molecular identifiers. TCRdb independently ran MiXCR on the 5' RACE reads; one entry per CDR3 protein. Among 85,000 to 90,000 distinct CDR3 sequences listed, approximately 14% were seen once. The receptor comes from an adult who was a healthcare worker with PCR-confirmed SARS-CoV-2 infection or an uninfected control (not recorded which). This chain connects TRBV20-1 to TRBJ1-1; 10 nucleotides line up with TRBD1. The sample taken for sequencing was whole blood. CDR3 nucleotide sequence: TGCAGTGCTACCAGGACAGGGGGGCACACTGAAGCTTTCTTT. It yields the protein CSATRTGGHTEAFF.